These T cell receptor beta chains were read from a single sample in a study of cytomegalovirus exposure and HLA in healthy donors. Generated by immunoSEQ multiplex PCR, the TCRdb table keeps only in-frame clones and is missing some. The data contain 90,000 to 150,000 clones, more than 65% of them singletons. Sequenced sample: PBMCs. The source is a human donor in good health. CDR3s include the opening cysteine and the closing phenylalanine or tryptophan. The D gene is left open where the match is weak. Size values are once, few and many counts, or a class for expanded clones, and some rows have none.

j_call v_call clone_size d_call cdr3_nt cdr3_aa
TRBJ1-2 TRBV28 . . TGTGCCAGCAGTTTATGGGGGAGCGGCTATGGCTACACCTTC CASSLWGSGYGYTF
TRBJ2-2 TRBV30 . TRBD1 TGTGCCTGGGACAGGGGCGCCGGGACCGGGGAGCTGTTTTTT CAWDRGAGTGELFF
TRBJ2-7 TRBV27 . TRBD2 TGTGCCAGCAGTTCTCCGGGACTAGCGGGACTGGGGCAGTACTTC CASSSPGLAGLGQYF
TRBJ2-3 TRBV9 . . TGTGCCAGCAGCGCGGCGGGGCTGCTCGGTGATACGCAGTATTTT CASSAAGLLGDTQYF
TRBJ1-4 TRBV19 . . TGTGCCAGTAGAAGGGGAAATACTGAAAAACTGTTTTTT CASRRGNTEKLFF
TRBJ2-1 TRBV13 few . TGTGCCAGCTCGGGGGATGAGCAGTTCTTC CASSGDEQFF
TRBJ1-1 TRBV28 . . TGTGCCAGCAGGGTACAGAGCACTGAAGCTTTCTTT CASRVQSTEAFF
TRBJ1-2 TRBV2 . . TGTGCCAGCAGGCAAACAGCTAACTATGGCTACACCTTC CASRQTANYGYTF
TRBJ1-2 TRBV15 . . TGTGCCACCAGCAGATCGACAGGCCCCTATGGCTACACCTTC CATSRSTGPYGYTF
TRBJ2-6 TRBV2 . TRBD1 TGTGCCAGCAGACCGGGACAGGGAACGACCGGGGCCAACGTCCTGACTTTC CASRPGQGTTGANVLTF
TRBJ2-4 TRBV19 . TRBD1 TGTGCCAGTAGTATTTTATTGGGACAGGGTCAAGGCCAGTACTTC CASSILLGQGQGQYF
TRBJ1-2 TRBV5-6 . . TGTGCCAGCAGACCCGACAGGTTTTCACCCTATGGCTACACCTTC CASRPDRFSPYGYTF
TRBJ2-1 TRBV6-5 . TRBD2 TGTGCCAGCAGTTACGGGGGACTAGCGGGTGCCGGTGAGCAGTTCTTC CASSYGGLAGAGEQFF
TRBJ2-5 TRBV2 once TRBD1 TGTGCCAGCAGTGGACAGGGGGGAGAGACCCAGTACTTC CASSGQGGETQYF
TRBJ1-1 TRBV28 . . TGTGCCAGCAGCCGGAACACTGAAGCTTTCTTT CASSRNTEAFF
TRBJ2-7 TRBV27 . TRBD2 TGTGCCAGCAGTCGACCGGGGACTAGCGGGAGTTTGGAGCAGTACTTC CASSRPGTSGSLEQYF
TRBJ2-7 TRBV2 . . TGTGCCAGCCGAGGGGGTTCTTACGAGCAGTACTTC CASRGGSYEQYF
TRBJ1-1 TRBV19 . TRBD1 TGTGCCAGTAGTGCTCAGGACAGGTGGAACACTGAAGCTTTCTTT CASSAQDRWNTEAFF
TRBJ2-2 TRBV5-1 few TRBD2 TGCGCCAGCAGCTTAGGACTAGCGGGAGGCGTCAGGGCCGGGGAGCTGTTTTTT CASSLGLAGGVRAGELFF
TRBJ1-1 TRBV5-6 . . TGTGCCAGCAGCTCGTCGGGGAACACTGAAGCTTTCTTT CASSSSGNTEAFF
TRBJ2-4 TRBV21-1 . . TGTGCCAGCAGCAAACTGAGGGGACTAGCGGGGTGGGATAACATTCAGTACTTC CASSKLRGLAGWDNIQYF
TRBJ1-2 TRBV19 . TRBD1 TGTGCCAGTAGTGGGGACAGGGACGGCTACACCTTC CASSGDRDGYTF
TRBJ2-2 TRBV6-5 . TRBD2 TGTGCCGTCGGGACTAGCGGCACCGGGGAGCTGTTTTTT CAVGTSGTGELFF
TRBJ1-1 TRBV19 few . TGTGCCAGCAAACAGAGCATGAACACTGAAGCTTTCTTT CASKQSMNTEAFF
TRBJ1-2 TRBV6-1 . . TGTGCCAGCAGTCCCCTCAGGGGCGGCTACACCTTC CASSPLRGGYTF
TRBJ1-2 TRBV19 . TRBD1 TGTGCCAGTAGTAGTCTTCTTTCGACAGGGGACACCAACAGGAGACAACTCTATGGCTACACCTTC CASSSLLSTGDTNRRQLYGYTF
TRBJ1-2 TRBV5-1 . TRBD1 TGCGCCAGCGGTGGGACAGAACGTCGCTATGGCTACACCTTC CASGGTERRYGYTF
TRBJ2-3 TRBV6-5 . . TGTGCCAGCAGTTACTCGCGGGGCGCGGGCACAGATACGCAGTATTTT CASSYSRGAGTDTQYF
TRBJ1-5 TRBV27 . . TGTGCCAGCAGTATTTATGACGGGAATCAGCCCCAGCATTTT CASSIYDGNQPQHF
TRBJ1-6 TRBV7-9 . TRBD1 TGTGCCAGCAGCCCCGGACAGGGCTATAATTCACCCCTCCACTTT CASSPGQGYNSPLHF
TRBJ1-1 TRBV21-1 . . TGTGCCAGCAGCAAAGGTTGGAGGATCCCCATGAACACTGAAGCTTTCTTT CASSKGWRIPMNTEAFF
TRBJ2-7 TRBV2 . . TGTGCCAGCAGCGTTCGACTAGACGAGCAGTACTTC CASSVRLDEQYF
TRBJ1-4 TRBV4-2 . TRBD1 TGTGCCAGCAGCCCCCGGGACAGGGGTCAGGAAAAACTGTTTTTT CASSPRDRGQEKLFF
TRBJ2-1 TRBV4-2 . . TGTGCCAGCAGCCAAGTAGCCTCCGGGTCAGTAAATGAGCAGTTCTTC CASSQVASGSVNEQFF
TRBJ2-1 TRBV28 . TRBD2 TGTGCCAGCAGTTTCGGTGCGGGGGCCTACAATGAGCAGTTCTTC CASSFGAGAYNEQFF
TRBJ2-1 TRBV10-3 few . TGTGCCATCAGTGAGTCCCTGAACCCAATCGGCAATGAGCAGTTCTTC CAISESLNPIGNEQFF
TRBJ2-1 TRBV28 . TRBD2 TGTGCCAGCAGCTCTCCGGCGGGAGGGTCCTACAATGAGCAGTTCTTC CASSSPAGGSYNEQFF
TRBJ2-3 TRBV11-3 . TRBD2 TGTGCCAGCAGCTTGTCGGGAGCGGGGGCGGGCACAGATACGCAGTATTTT CASSLSGAGAGTDTQYF
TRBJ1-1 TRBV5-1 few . TGCGCCAGCAGCTTTTCGGGGATGGGCACTGAAGCTTTCTTT CASSFSGMGTEAFF
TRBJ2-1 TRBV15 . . TGTGCCACCAGCAGAGATTCAGGGACCAAGGGGGTTGAGCAGTTCTTC CATSRDSGTKGVEQFF
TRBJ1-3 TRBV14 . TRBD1 TGTGCCAGCAGCTTGGGACAGGGGGCCGGAAACACCATATATTTT CASSLGQGAGNTIYF
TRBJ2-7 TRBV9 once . TGTGCCAGCAGCGTATTCCCGGGGGGCCCTTCCGAGCAGTACTTC CASSVFPGGPSEQYF
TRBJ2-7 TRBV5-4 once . TGTGCCAGCAGCTTGGCCTCTAACGAGCAGTACTTC CASSLASNEQYF
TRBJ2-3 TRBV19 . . TGTGCCAGTAGTTTTGGGTGGAGGGCTAGCACAGATACGCAGTATTTT CASSFGWRASTDTQYF
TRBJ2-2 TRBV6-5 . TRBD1 TGTGCCAGCAGTGTTCAGGGGGTCGGGGAGCTGTTTTTT CASSVQGVGELFF
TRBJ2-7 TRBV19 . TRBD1 TGTGCCAGTAGCCAAGGACAGGACTACGAGCAGTACTTC CASSQGQDYEQYF
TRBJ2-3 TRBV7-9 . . TGTGCCAGCAGCCCCATGGACTGGCATTGGGTTAATACGCAGTATTTT CASSPMDWHWVNTQYF
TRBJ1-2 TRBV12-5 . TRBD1 TGTGCTAGTGGAACAGGGGAGGACTATGGCTACACCTTC CASGTGEDYGYTF
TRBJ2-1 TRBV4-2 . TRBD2 TGTGCCAGCAGCCAAGTACTAGCGGGCTACAATGAGCAGTTCTTC CASSQVLAGYNEQFF
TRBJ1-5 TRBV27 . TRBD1 TGTGCCAGCAGCCTGGACAGGGGCAATCAGCCCCAGCATTTT CASSLDRGNQPQHF
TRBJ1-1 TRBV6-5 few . TGTGCCAGCAGTTACTCTAATTCCCCTGAAGCTTTCTTT CASSYSNSPEAFF